This T cell receptor beta chain was found in a study of control samples from healthy donors and cancer patients. Data came from immunoSEQ multiplex PCR; TCRdb stores just in-frame clones and leaves some out. The sample carries about 150,000 clones, roughly 92% recorded once. The CDR3 sequence is 15 residues long. Germline CDR1 reads SGHAT; CDR2 reads FQNNGV. Trimming at V came to 5 bases and at J to 2 bases, leaving 8 bases not matched to a gene. The sample was blood. The chain uses TRBV11-2 and TRBJ2-7; 8 nucleotides agree with TRBD1. The TCR sequence derives from a man aged 45 to 65 in good health. The CDR3 sequence: CASSQSDRGTYEQYF. CDR3 coding DNA: TGTGCCAGCAGCCAATCTGACAGGGGCACCTACGAGCAGTACTTC.